Following are 24 T cell receptor beta chains from one sample sequenced in a study of siplizumab effects on memory and regulatory T cells. Generated by immunoSEQ multiplex PCR, the TCRdb table keeps only in-frame clones and is missing some. The data contain roughly 100,000 clones, roughly nine tenths of them singletons. Sequencing input: CD4+ T cells sorted from blood. Receptor source: a human donor in good health.

V and J are TRBV6-5 and TRBJ1-2, with 9 nucleotides matching TRBD1. Trimming cost V 7 bases and J 7 bases; bases outside gene matches: 4. CDR1 MNHEY and CDR2 SVGAGI come from the germline V gene. The CDR3 runs 12 residues. The CDR3 sequence is CASIRQGGGYTF. DNA of the CDR3: TGTGCCAGCATCAGACAGGGGGGTGGCTACACCTTC.

Here the CDR3 reads CASSGTSGIPGAKDTQYF. DNA for the CDR3: TGCGCCAGCTCTGGGACTAGCGGGATTCCTGGGGCGAAGGATACGCAGTATTTT. This chain connects TRBV5-1 to TRBJ2-3; TRBD2 matches 13 bases. The CDR3 extends over 18 amino acids. The V gene's germline CDR1 is SGHRS and CDR2 YFSETQ. With V trimmed by 7 bases and J by 6 bases, 17 bases remained unmatched.

The chain has TRBV5-6 and TRBJ2-5; 8 positions match TRBD1. Germline V gene data show CDR1 as SGHDT and CDR2 as YYEEEE. J gave up 7 bases and V 4 bases, and 6 bases lay outside the gene matches. The CDR3 consists of 13 residues. The DNA of the CDR3 is TGTGCCAGCAGCACGGGACAGGCAAGGACCCAGTACTTC. It yields the protein CASSTGQARTQYF.

The rearrangement uses TRBV5-5 and TRBJ2-1, with 9 nucleotides matching TRBD1. This CDR3 contains 16 residues. V lost 1 base, J lost 8 bases, and 10 bases stayed unmatched. Germline V gives CDR1 SGHKS, CDR2 YYEKEE (reference sequence). The chain's CDR3 is CASSLSWDRARDEQFF. The CDR3 DNA sequence: TGTGCCAGCAGCTTGTCGTGGGACAGGGCCCGCGATGAGCAGTTCTTC.

The V gene is TRBV7-7, the J gene TRBJ2-1; the D gene is possibly TRBD2 (5 bases). Trimming cost V 5 bases and J 1 base, with 18 bases left between them. Germline CDR1 is SSHAT and CDR2 is FNYEAQ (reference sequence). This CDR3 region has 17 residues. The chain's CDR3 is CASSQRGAGASYNEQFF. The CDR3 DNA reads TGTGCCAGCAGCCAGCGCGGTGCGGGCGCATCCTACAATGAGCAGTTCTTC.

The chain uses TRBV5-3 and TRBJ1-2; D not certain. TRBV5-3 belongs to the ORF category, with a function that is uncertain. The CDR3 consists of 15 residues. Trimming cost V 4 bases and J 0 bases, with 13 bases left between them. This CDR3 reads CARSPGEPANYGYTF. The CDR3 region has the DNA TGTGCCAGAAGCCCCGGGGAGCCAGCTAACTATGGCTACACCTTC.

V usage is TRBV28 and J usage is TRBJ2-3; no clear D gene. Trimming pared 8 bases from V and 4 bases from J, leaving 19 bases between. The CDR3 runs to 15 residues. Germline CDR1 and CDR2: MDHEN and SYDVKM. The CDR3: CASGEARFGADTQYF. CDR3 nucleotide sequence: TGTGCCAGCGGAGAGGCTAGATTTGGTGCAGATACGCAGTATTTT.

This sequence joins TRBV5-1 and TRBJ1-4; D not resolved. This CDR3 has 14 residues. Germline CDR1 SGHRS, CDR2 YFSETQ. The V end was cut by 4 bases, the J end by 0 bases, with 7 bases between. This CDR3 reads CASSPLATNEKLFF. Here the CDR3 DNA reads TGCGCCAGCAGCCCTTTGGCAACTAATGAAAAACTGTTTTTT.

The chain couples TRBV7-3 to TRBJ2-5; perhaps D is TRBD1 or TRBD2 (5 bases each). The CDR3 sequence is 15 residues long. Trimming took off 1 base at V and 5 bases at J, with 14 bases between the two ends. The V gene's germline CDR1 is SGHTA and CDR2 FQGTGA. In DNA, the CDR3 is TGTGCCAGCAGCTTAAATCCGGGGCCAACGGAGACCCAGTACTTC. It encodes CASSLNPGPTETQYF.

This CDR3 reads CASSPMNRMTDTQYF. As DNA, the CDR3 is TGTGCCAGCAGCCCCATGAATCGAATGACAGATACGCAGTATTTT. The V gene is TRBV7-3, the J gene TRBJ2-3, with D unresolved. V lost 5 bases and J lost 3, with 15 bases in between. Germline CDR1 and CDR2: SGHTA and FQGTGA. CDR3 length: 15 amino acids. The variable domain in full, with the rest retrieved from reference TRBV7-3 and TRBJ2-3, is GAGVSQTPSNKVTEKGKYVELRCDPISGHTALYWYRQSLGQGPEFLIYFQGTGAADDSGLPNDRFFAVRPEGSVSTLKIQRTERGDSAVYLCASSPMNRMTDTQYFGPGTRLTVL.

The genes are TRBV5-4 and TRBJ1-6, with 7 bases fitting TRBD1. With V trimmed by 1 base and J by 7 bases, 8 bases remained unmatched. Per the germline V gene, CDR1 is SGHNT and CDR2 is YYREEE (reference sequence). This CDR3 has 16 amino acids. CDR3 in DNA: TGTGCCAGCAGCTTGAAAACGACAGGGAGGAATTCACCCCTCCACTTT. This sequence encodes CASSLKTTGRNSPLHF.

This chain uses TRBV7-3 with TRBJ2-1, with 8 bases identical to TRBD1. J lost 4 bases, V lost 5 bases, and 7 bases had no gene match. Germline V gene lookup returns CDR1 SGHTA and CDR2 FQGTGA. CDR3 size: 15 residues. The CDR3 is CASSPRTGSYNEQFF. The CDR3 DNA follows: TGTGCCAGCAGCCCCCGGACAGGGAGTTACAATGAGCAGTTCTTC.

This sequence joins TRBV29-1 and TRBJ2-7; 7 nucleotides align to TRBD2. Per germline, CDR1 SQVTM and CDR2 ANQGSEA. CDR3 size: 12 residues. The V and J ends lost 6 bases and 2 bases, in that order; junction bases with no gene match: 4. This CDR3 is CSVAGATYEQYF. CDR3 DNA: TGCAGCGTGGCGGGAGCCACCTACGAGCAGTACTTC.

The chain combines TRBV27 with TRBJ2-1; TRBD2 matches 8 bases. J gave up 5 bases and V 6 bases, and 6 bases lay outside the gene matches. Per the germline V gene, CDR1 is MNHEY and CDR2 is SMNVEV (reference sequence). The CDR3 spans 14 residues. In nucleotides, the CDR3 is TGTGCCAGCAGACGAGCGGGAGCAAACAATGAGCAGTTCTTC. It specifies CASRRAGANNEQFF.

CDR3 region: CASSPGGTGGSNYGYTF. Here the CDR3 DNA reads TGTGCCAGCTCACCAGGAGGGACAGGGGGCTCCAACTATGGCTACACCTTC. The J gene is TRBJ1-2, the V gene TRBV18, with TRBD1 matching 12 bases. The germline CDR1 and CDR2 sequences are KGHSH and LQKENI. The CDR3 runs to 17 residues. V shed 2 bases and J 2 bases; nucleotides not matched to a gene: 6.

The gene calls are TRBV18 and TRBJ2-4, with TRBD2 identical over 9 bases. The trim removed 2 bases at V and 4 bases at J, leaving 3 bases unmatched. This CDR3 has 15 residues. Per the germline V gene, CDR1 is KGHSH and CDR2 is LQKENI. In DNA, the CDR3 is TGTGCCAGCTCACCAACGACTAGCGGAAAAAACATTCAGTACTTC. Its protein product is CASSPTTSGKNIQYF.

In this sample, this clone turned up once. V usage is TRBV9 and J usage is TRBJ2-3, with D hard to call. V dropped 5 bases and J dropped 3 bases, with 13 bases sitting between them. Germline CDR1 is SGDLS and CDR2 is YYNGEE. The CDR3 sequence is 14 residues long. The CDR3 DNA is TGTGCCAGCAGTTACACCAGAAAGACAGATACGCAGTATTTT. This sequence encodes CASSYTRKTDTQYF.

The chain has TRBV5-1 and TRBJ2-7; D may be TRBD1 or TRBD2 (5 bases each). Germline V gene data show CDR1 as SGHRS and CDR2 as YFSETQ. Trimming took off 2 bases at V and 3 bases at J, with 9 bases between the two ends. The CDR3 spans 13 residues. As DNA, the CDR3 is TGCGCCAGCAGCTTACCGGGACGCTACGAGCAGTACTTC. The encoded protein is CASSLPGRYEQYF.

The rearrangement links TRBV28 to TRBJ2-7; 9 bases are a match to TRBD2. Germline V gene sequence: CDR1 MDHEN, CDR2 SYDVKM. This CDR3 comprises 15 residues. The V gene end was trimmed by 4 bases and the J gene end by 9 bases; junction bases not matched to a gene: 13. CDR3 sequence reads: CASSSPAGGSDVQYF. CDR3 in DNA: TGTGCCAGCAGTTCCCCAGCGGGAGGCTCGGACGTGCAGTACTTC.

The chain links TRBV19 to TRBJ1-1; perhaps TRBD1 as D (6 bases). Germline V lookup: CDR1 LNHDA, CDR2 SQIVND (reference sequence). V lost 5 bases, J lost 1 base, and 11 bases lay in between. This CDR3 has 14 amino acids. CDR3 sequence (DNA): TGTGCCAGTAGTGAACAGGGACAGAACACTGAAGCTTTCTTT. As protein: CASSEQGQNTEAFF.

The rearrangement uses TRBV4-1 and TRBJ2-1; TRBD2 is a possible D gene (6 bases). Germline CDR1 MGHRA, CDR2 YSYEKL. V lost 3 bases and J lost 5, with 17 bases in between. The CDR3 covers 16 residues. For the CDR3, the DNA is TGCGCCAGCAGCCACCGACCCCGGGACTCTAACAATGAGCAGTTCTTC. Protein product: CASSHRPRDSNNEQFF.

This clone was seen just once. The rearrangement uses TRBV18 and TRBJ2-6; D gene uncertain. V lost 1 base to trimming and J lost 0 bases, with 4 bases between them. This CDR3 has 15 amino acids. Germline V gene data show CDR1 as KGHSH and CDR2 as LQKENI. The CDR3 spells CASSPRISGANVLTF. In DNA form, the CDR3 reads TGTGCCAGCTCACCACGGATCTCTGGGGCCAACGTCCTGACTTTC.

The V call is TRBV27, the J call TRBJ2-1; unclear D gene. V shed 3 bases and J shed 4 bases, with 13 bases lying between them. The CDR3 consists of 15 residues. Per the germline V gene, CDR1 is MNHEY and CDR2 is SMNVEV (reference sequence). The CDR3 coding sequence is TGTGCCAGCAGTTTTTCCAGAGAAAATTACAATGAGCAGTTCTTC. Translation gives CASSFSRENYNEQFF.

The chain employs TRBV5-4 and TRBJ2-1; D is ambiguous. CDR1 is SGHNT and CDR2 is YYREEE in the germline V gene (reference sequence). CDR3 length: 12 amino acids. V lost 0 bases and J 5 bases, leaving 3 bases between the germline ends. The CDR3 loop is CASSLAHNEQFF. In nucleotides, the CDR3 is TGTGCCAGCAGCTTGGCTCACAATGAGCAGTTCTTC. Full variable domain (remainder filled in from reference TRBV5-4 and TRBJ2-1): ETGVTQSPTHLIKTRGQQVTLRCSSQSGHNTVSWYQQALGQGPQFIFQYYREEENGRGNFPPRFSGLQFPNYSSELNVNALELDDSALYLCASSLAHNEQFFGPGTRLTVL.